The 5 T cell receptor beta chains in this list originate from one sample, sequenced in a study of CD4 T cells in relation to SARS-CoV-2 and coronaviruses. Assay: immunoSEQ multiplex PCR; the TCRdb copy retains only in-frame clones and omits some. The sample records 18,000 or so clones, around four fifths being singletons. CD4+ T cells from unexposed donors were obtained before the COVID-19 pandemic (2011-2018). The cells were cultured for about ten days before CD4+ T cells were isolated. These receptors have no known antigen. Material: CD4+ T cells from PBMCs, cultured in vitro. The origin of the receptors is a human donor in good health.

CDR3 residues: CSVPQGGGNYGYTF. The CDR3 region has the DNA TGCAGCGTACCCCAGGGGGGAGGTAACTATGGCTACACCTTC. The V and J genes are TRBV29-1 and TRBJ1-2, with 7 bases identical to TRBD1. The V and J ends lost 6 bases and 1 base, in that order; junction bases with no gene match: 8. CDR1 and CDR2 from the germline V gene are SQVTM and ANQGSEA. This CDR3 contains 14 residues.

The chain combines TRBV7-2 with TRBJ2-1, with D possibly TRBD1 on 7 matching bases. Trimming removed 5 bases from V and 5 bases from J, with 16 bases in between. Per the germline V gene, CDR1 is SGHTA and CDR2 is FQGNSA. The CDR3 has 15 amino acids. CDR3 in DNA: TGTGCCAGCAGCCAGGGGGGACTCCTTAACAATGAGCAGTTCTTC. Translated: CASSQGGLLNNEQFF.

This chain joins TRBV4-2 and TRBJ2-3; a weak D match, TRBD2 (5 bases). The CDR3 extends over 19 amino acids. CDR1 and CDR2 from the germline V gene are LGHNA and YNFKEQ. V was trimmed by 0 bases and J by 4 bases, leaving 23 bases between them. CDR3 sequence (DNA): TGTGCCAGCAGCCAAGATCTCGTCACTGCCTTTTTGCGGGCAGATACGCAGTATTTT. The encoded protein is CASSQDLVTAFLRADTQYF.

This clone was observed once. CDR3 residues: CATSRDRAVLTGELFF. CDR3 DNA sequence: TGTGCCACCAGCAGAGATCGGGCAGTACTCACCGGGGAGCTGTTTTTT. The chain uses TRBV15 and TRBJ2-2; no firm D call. The ends were cut back, 0 bases at V and 4 bases at J, with 12 bases in the middle. The CDR3 length is 16 residues. In germline, CDR1 is LNHNV, CDR2 YYDKDF (reference sequence).

J is TRBJ1-2 and V is TRBV6-5; the D is unclear. Germline V gene sequence: CDR1 MNHEY, CDR2 SVGAGI. V gave up 4 bases and J gave up 5 bases, with 14 bases separating them. CDR3 length: 14 amino acids. CDR3 amino acids: CASSLKSKTYGYTF. The CDR3, as DNA: TGTGCCAGCAGTTTAAAATCTAAAACGTATGGCTACACCTTC.